The T cell receptor (beta chain) described here comes from a study of blood T cell repertoires in COVID-19. About the study: The United States, Italy and Spain provided the acute and convalescent COVID-19 samples. Nucleic acid was either cDNA or gDNA, and it came from T cells, B-cell-depleted T cells, or PBMCs.

The germline V gene has CDR1 MGHRA and CDR2 YSYEKL. With 1 base clipped from V and 11 bases from J, the junction kept 11 bases outside the gene matches. This CDR3 comprises 15 residues. The authors' processing: Counts of nucleated cells, estimated from reference gene primer amplification, were obtained. Repertoires were generated with immunoSEQ multiplex PCR, while TCRdb's copy carries only in-frame clones and drops some. V, J and clone size reflect that table, while D and trimming were determined from the DNA. Here the sample spans approximately 110,000 clones, roughly 83% being singletons. Sequencing used peripheral blood. This receptor was obtained from a human donor in a cohort sampled during active COVID-19. The chain couples TRBV4-1 to TRBJ1-5; 7 bases match TRBD1. The CDR3 DNA is TGCGCCAGCAGCCAAGGAGTCACAGGGGTGGAGGCCCAGCATTTT. Translating gives CASSQGVTGVEAQHF.